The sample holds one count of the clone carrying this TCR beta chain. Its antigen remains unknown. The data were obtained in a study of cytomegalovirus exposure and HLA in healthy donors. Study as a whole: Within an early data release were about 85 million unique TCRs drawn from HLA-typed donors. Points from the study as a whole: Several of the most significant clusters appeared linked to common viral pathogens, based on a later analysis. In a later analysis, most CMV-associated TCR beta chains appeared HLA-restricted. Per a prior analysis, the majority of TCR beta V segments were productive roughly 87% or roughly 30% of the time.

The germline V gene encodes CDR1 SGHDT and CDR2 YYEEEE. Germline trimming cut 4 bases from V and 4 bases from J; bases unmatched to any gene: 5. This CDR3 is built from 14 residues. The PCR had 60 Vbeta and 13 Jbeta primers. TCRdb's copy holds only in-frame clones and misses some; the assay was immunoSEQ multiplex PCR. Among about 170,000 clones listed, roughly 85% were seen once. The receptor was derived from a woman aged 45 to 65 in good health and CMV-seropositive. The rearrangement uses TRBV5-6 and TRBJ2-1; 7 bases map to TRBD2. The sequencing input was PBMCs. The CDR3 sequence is CASSVLAAYNEQFF. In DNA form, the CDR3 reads TGTGCCAGCAGCGTCCTAGCGGCGTACAATGAGCAGTTCTTC.